One T cell receptor (beta chain) is described in this entry. This entry belongs to a study of PD-L1 blockade in urothelial cancer. At the level of the study: Blood was evaluated 3 weeks (second dose) and 6 weeks after therapy began.

Patients' cancers were locally advanced or metastatic urothelial carcinomas. Generated by immunoSEQ multiplex PCR, the TCRdb table keeps only in-frame clones and is missing some. Of around 33,000 clones listed, more than 65% were seen once; the top ten hold 3% to 4.5%. The CDR3 has 17 amino acids. Germline V gene lookup returns CDR1 LGHNA and CDR2 YNFKEQ. V was shortened by 4 bases and J by 5 bases, with 18 bases between the two germline ends. The sequences come from PBMCs, collected around atezolizumab (anti-PD-L1) treatment. This clonotype originated in a man between 65 and 79 years old with urothelial cancer. This chain joins TRBV4-2 and TRBJ1-6, with a weak D call TRBD1 (6 bases). The CDR3, as DNA: TGTGCCAGCAGCCGAGATGCGAGAAACAGGGATAATTCACCCCTCCACTTT. Translation gives CASSRDARNRDNSPLHF.